The 31 T cell receptor beta chains presented below share a single source sample, sequenced in a study of molecular identifiers for immune sequencing clone quantification. TCRdb recomputed calls from the PCR reads with MiXCR, one row per CDR3 protein. The table records about 640,000 distinct CDR3 sequences, around 20% of them present only once. The source material was naive CD8+ T cells from blood, with Jurkat cell RNA spiked in. The subset is: FACS-sorted CD8+CD4-CCR7+CD45RA+ naive T cells. These receptor sequences come from a human donor in good health. Some libraries in this study had Jurkat cell RNA spiked in.

Notes on this clonotype: One end of the junction varies from germline; a read error may be responsible. The chain carries TRBV12-5 and TRBJ2-1; D is ambiguous. The CDR3 contains 12 residues. The germline gives CDR1 LGHNT, CDR2 FRNRAP. CDR3 sequence (DNA): TGTGCTAGTGGTGACGGATACCATGAGCAGTCCTTC. The encoded protein is CASGDGYHEQSF.

As concerns this clonotype: A read error is possible here, since a much larger clone lies one base away. This chain connects TRBV20-1 to TRBJ1-4, with TRBD1 matching over 10 bases. The CDR3 sequence is 19 residues long. Germline CDR1 is DFQATT and CDR2 is SNEGSKA (reference sequence). The CDR3 region is CSATRAGTGVGATNEKLVF. The DNA for the CDR3 is TGCAGTGCTACAAGAGCCGGGACAGGGGTTGGAGCAACTAATGAAAAACTGGTTTTT.

This clonotype was counted at least ten times. The gene calls are TRBV4-1 and TRBJ2-7; D perhaps matches TRBD1 (7 bases). V lost 3 bases to trimming and J lost 4 bases, with 19 bases between them. The CDR3 is 16 residues long. Per the germline V gene, CDR1 is MGHRA and CDR2 is YSYEKL. The DNA for the CDR3 is TGCGCCAGCAGCCAGAGGCTTGGAGGGGGCATTTACGAGCAGTACTTC. As protein: CASSQRLGGGIYEQYF.

This clonotype has only one observation. Since a much larger clone is just one base distant, this may be a read error. The rearrangement joins TRBV29-1 to TRBJ1-4; D remains unclear. From germline, CDR1 is SQVTM and CDR2 ANQGSEA. The CDR3 loop spans 12 amino acids. The CDR3 loop is CSVWTENVKLFF. CDR3 nucleotides: TGCAGCGTGTGGACCGAGAATGTAAAACTGTTTTTT.

This clonotype was seen ten or more times. J is TRBJ2-3 and V is TRBV11-2; TRBD1 might be the D (6 bases). Germline V gene lookup returns CDR1 SGHAT and CDR2 FQNNGV. The CDR3 is 14 residues long. Trimming stripped 5 bases from V and 5 bases from J, with 14 bases between. CDR3 in amino acids: CASSLNRDVDTQYF. CDR3 in DNA: TGTGCCAGCAGCCTAAACAGGGACGTAGATACGCAGTATTTT. The entire variable domain, with the rest obtained from reference TRBV11-2 and TRBJ2-3, is as follows: EAGVAQSPRYKIIEKRQSVAFWCNPISGHATLYWYQQILGQGPKLLIQFQNNGVVDDSQLPKDRFSAERLKGVDSTLKIQPAKLEDSAVYLCASSLNRDVDTQYFGPGTRLTVL.

This clonotype came up many times. The chain uses TRBV9 and TRBJ2-7; 7 nucleotides match TRBD2. This CDR3 has 14 amino acids. V trimming: 0 bases; J trimming: 4 bases; junction bases outside the gene matches: 4. CDR1 SGDLS and CDR2 YYNGEE come from the germline V gene. The CDR3 nucleotides are TGTGCCAGCAGCGTAGCGGCGGGAGAGTACGAGCAGTACTTC. Protein sequence: CASSVAAGEYEQYF.

This clonotype occurred many times. For the CDR3, the DNA is TGTGCCAGTAGTTCCGGGACTAGCGGGTACTACGAGCAGTACTTC. The encoded protein is CASSSGTSGYYEQYF. The chain carries TRBV19 and TRBJ2-7, with 12 bases aligning to TRBD2. V was clipped by 5 bases and J by 3 bases; unmatched bases: 5. Looked up from germline, CDR1 is LNHDA and CDR2 is SQIVND (reference sequence). This CDR3 has 15 residues.

In its sample, this clonotype was seen many times. Written as DNA, the CDR3 is TGTGCCAGCAGCCAGGGGGCAGCTTACGAGCAGTACTTC. This encodes CASSQGAAYEQYF. This chain links TRBV5-6 with TRBJ2-7; 8 nucleotides match TRBD1. Per the germline V gene, CDR1 is SGHDT and CDR2 is YYEEEE. CDR3 length: 13 amino acids. Losses at the gene ends were 4 bases for V and 4 bases for J; bases not matched to a gene: 4.

This clonotype came up many times. The genes are TRBV12-3 or TRBV12-4 and TRBJ2-3; TRBD2 aligns across 7 bases. V dropped 5 bases and J dropped 4; count of bases not matched to a gene: 6. CDR3 size: 14 residues. The chain's CDR3 is CASSLGEGADTQYF. In DNA form, the CDR3 reads TGTGCCAGCAGTCTCGGGGAGGGAGCAGATACGCAGTATTTT.

This clonotype was observed many times. Here the CDR3 DNA reads TGCGCCAGCAGCCCCGACCGGGGTGAGCAGTTCTTC. This encodes CASSPDRGEQFF. The chain employs TRBV5-1 and TRBJ2-1; tentatively, D is TRBD2 (5 bases). CDR3 length equals 12 residues. CDR1 is SGHRS, CDR2 YFSETQ, per germline. Deletions cut 4 bases from V and 9 bases from J, with 11 bases between.

The chain uses TRBV4-3 and TRBJ2-7; D might be TRBD1 (5 bases). CDR3 length: 15 amino acids. Trimming removed 0 bases at V and 3 bases at J, with 12 bases between. Germline CDR1 LGHNA, CDR2 YSLEER. Here the CDR3 DNA reads TGCGCCAGCAGCCAAGATCCTAACAGGATCTACGAGCAGTACTTC. This sequence encodes CASSQDPNRIYEQYF.

In this sample, this clonotype turned up many times. The gene calls are TRBV7-9 and TRBJ2-7; 7 positions match TRBD2. Per germline, CDR1 SEHNR and CDR2 FQNEAQ (reference sequence). After removal of 5 bases from V and 7 bases from J, the junction contained 11 bases not matched to a gene. The CDR3 is made up of 14 amino acids. The CDR3: CASSPWEGFGEQYF. The CDR3 coding sequence is TGTGCCAGCAGCCCGTGGGAGGGATTTGGTGAGCAGTACTTC.

The V and J genes are TRBV19 and TRBJ2-1; TRBD2 matches 10 bases. V shed 3 bases and J 8 bases; nucleotides not matched to a gene: 7. The CDR3 is 15 amino acids. The V gene's germline CDR1 is LNHDA and CDR2 SQIVND (reference sequence). CDR3 nucleotides: TGTGCCAGTAGTATTGGGTCTAGCGGGAGTTATGAGCAGTTCTTC. Its protein product is CASSIGSSGSYEQFF.

This clonotype was recorded at least ten times. The J gene is TRBJ2-2, the V gene TRBV6-5; TRBD1 matches 8 bases. The V and J ends lost 6 bases and 5 bases, in that order; junction bases with no gene match: 5. The CDR3 spans 14 residues. The germline gives CDR1 MNHEY, CDR2 SVGAGI. This chain's CDR3 is CASRQGAGTGELFF. CDR3 in DNA: TGTGCCAGCAGGCAGGGGGCAGGTACCGGGGAGCTGTTTTTT.

This clonotype has ten or more counts. The rearrangement uses TRBV6-5 and TRBJ2-2, with TRBD1 identical over 10 bases. Per germline, CDR1 MNHEY and CDR2 SVGAGI. The CDR3 totals 12 residues. CDR3 DNA: TGTGCGACAGGGGGCGTCACCGGGGAGCTGTTTTTT. It yields the protein CATGGVTGELFF.

This clonotype was counted at least ten times. V is TRBV12-3 or TRBV12-4 and J is TRBJ2-1; 7 positions match TRBD2. The V and J ends lost 1 base and 8 bases, in that order; junction bases with no gene match: 8. The CDR3 is made up of 15 amino acids. CDR3: CASSLGRGVQDEQFF. CDR3 bases: TGTGCCAGCAGTTTAGGTCGGGGGGTACAGGATGAGCAGTTCTTC.

V usage is TRBV13 and J usage is TRBJ2-1; 14 bases are shared with TRBD2. V lost 5 bases and J lost 8; bases outside the gene matches: 11. The CDR3 runs 17 residues. Germline V gene lookup returns CDR1 PRHDT and CDR2 FYEKMQ (reference sequence). The CDR3 nucleotides read TGTGCCAGCAGCATACGGACTAGCGGGGGGTACTTCGATGAGCAGTTCTTC. Translating it yields CASSIRTSGGYFDEQFF.

This clonotype occurred many times. The CDR3 nucleotides are TGCGCCAGCAGCCAAGACTCAGGGGCCTACACAGATACGCAGTATTTT. Encoded protein: CASSQDSGAYTDTQYF. The genes are TRBV4-1 and TRBJ2-3, with D possibly TRBD1 on 6 matching bases. This CDR3 contains 16 residues. Trimming removed 0 bases from V and 2 bases from J, with 12 bases in between. Germline CDR1 reads MGHRA; CDR2 reads YSYEKL.

Comment on this clonotype: A clone one base away is much larger, so this may be a read error. The CDR3 does not close with the conserved phenylalanine or tryptophan, likely indicating a read error. The V call is TRBV25-1, the J call TRBJ2-5, with D possibly TRBD2 on 6 matching bases. The CDR3 covers 11 residues. Trimming removed 4 bases from V and 9 bases from J, with 9 bases in between. Germline V lookup: CDR1 MGHDK, CDR2 SYGVNS. DNA of the CDR3: TGTGCCAGCAGTGCCCTAGCGTCCCAGTACTCC. It yields the protein CASSALASQYS.

The CDR3 is CASSLVLGRAYEQYF. CDR3 coding DNA: TGTGCCAGCAGCTTAGTGCTGGGGCGGGCCTACGAGCAGTACTTC. V and J are TRBV7-9 and TRBJ2-7; D possibly uses TRBD1 or TRBD2 (5 bases each). V was pared by 1 base and J by 2 bases, with 12 bases between. There are 15 residues in the CDR3. Germline CDR1 and CDR2: SEHNR and FQNEAQ (reference sequence).

The sample holds a few counts of this clonotype. The genes are TRBV29-1 and TRBJ2-1; possibly TRBD2 for D (7 bases). Trimming took 3 bases from V and 7 from J, leaving 16 bases between them. Per the germline V gene, CDR1 is SQVTM and CDR2 is ANQGSEA. This CDR3 has 14 residues. In nucleotides, the CDR3 is TGCAGCGTTGAGTTCAGGGGAGGGGGGAATGAGCAGTTCTTC. Translated, it gives CSVEFRGGGNEQFF.

V usage is TRBV7-9 and J usage is TRBJ2-5, with 9 bases lining up with TRBD2. V dropped 1 base and J dropped 6; count of bases not matched to a gene: 15. This CDR3 comprises 18 residues. Per germline, CDR1 SEHNR and CDR2 FQNEAQ (reference sequence). CDR3 nucleotides: TGTGCCAGCAGCTTAGAAGTAGCGGGAGCCGGAACCGGGCAGACCCAGTACTTC. It encodes CASSLEVAGAGTGQTQYF.

This clonotype was recorded a few times. The chain carries TRBV12-3 or TRBV12-4 and TRBJ2-7, with 12 bases fitting TRBD2. J lost 2 bases, V lost 6 bases, and 5 bases had no gene match. The CDR3 totals 15 residues. This chain's CDR3 is CASSVRLAGAYEQYF. CDR3 sequence (DNA): TGTGCCAGCAGCGTCAGACTAGCGGGAGCCTACGAGCAGTACTTC.

On this clonotype itself: The junction and the germline gene differ at one end; a read error may be behind it. This sequence joins TRBV4-1 and TRBJ2-3; 9 bases fit TRBD2. Germline V gene sequence: CDR1 MGHRA, CDR2 YSYEKL. There are 19 residues in the CDR3. The chain's CDR3 is CASSQAMGWFSGSTDAQYF. The CDR3 DNA reads as TGCGCCAGCAGCCAAGCCATGGGGTGGTTTAGCGGGAGCACAGATGCGCAGTATTTT.

About this clonotype: Possible read error: a much larger clone is one base away. The chain carries TRBV6-6 and TRBJ2-7; unclear D gene. This CDR3 is 15 amino acids long. The germline CDR1 and CDR2 sequences are MNHNY and SVGAGI (reference sequence). The CDR3 is CVSSYSIQSSYEQYF. DNA of the CDR3: TGTGTCAGCAGTTACTCGATACAGAGCTCCTACGAGCAGTACTTC.

The gene calls are TRBV4-3 and TRBJ1-2; D uncertain. The V end lost 1 base, the J end lost 4 bases, and 7 bases lay between the germline ends. The CDR3 contains 13 residues. Germline V gene data show CDR1 as LGHNA and CDR2 as YSLEER. CDR3 sequence: CASSQGGLYGYTF. In DNA, the CDR3 is TGCGCCAGCAGCCAAGGAGGCCTCTATGGCTACACCTTC.

The rearrangement joins TRBV10-3 to TRBJ2-7; 14 nucleotides match TRBD2. The V and J ends lost 8 bases and 2 bases, in that order; junction bases with no gene match: 2. CDR3 length: 14 amino acids. The germline V gene has CDR1 ENHRY and CDR2 SYGVKD. CDR3 sequence reads: CAIGGLAGAYEQYF. CDR3 in DNA: TGTGCCATCGGGGGACTAGCGGGAGCCTACGAGCAGTACTTC.

This clonotype was observed many times. V usage is TRBV9 and J usage is TRBJ2-1; 7 bases map to TRBD2. This CDR3 spans 16 amino acids. Germline V gene sequence: CDR1 SGDLS, CDR2 YYNGEE. The V segment lost 3 bases and the J segment 1 base; nucleotides outside the gene matches: 7. The CDR3 region has the DNA TGTGCCAGCAGCGACGACCCCGGGGGGTCCTACAATGAGCAGTTCTTC. Translated, it gives CASSDDPGGSYNEQFF.

In this sample, this clonotype turned up once. Compared with germline, one end of the junction differs, possibly owing to a read error. The V call is TRBV4-1, the J call TRBJ2-7; 7 bases agree with TRBD1. The CDR3 runs 15 residues. Looked up from germline, CDR1 is MGHRA and CDR2 is YSYEKL. Here the CDR3 reads CAGSLTRDSPYEQYF. The CDR3, as DNA: TGCGCCGGCAGCCTAACGAGGGACAGTCCCTACGAGCAGTACTTC.

This chain links TRBV9 with TRBJ2-3, with 7 positions matching TRBD2. V gave up 3 bases and J gave up 2 bases; unmatched junction bases: 12. Germline V lookup: CDR1 SGDLS, CDR2 YYNGEE. The CDR3 consists of 17 residues. The chain's CDR3 is CASSAPRGSGVTDTQYF. The CDR3 nucleotides read TGTGCCAGCAGCGCCCCGAGGGGCAGCGGGGTCACAGATACGCAGTATTTT.

The CDR3 DNA sequence: TGTGCCAGCAGTCCCGGGACTAGCGGGAGCCCGCCGGGTGGCAATGAGCAGTTCTTC. Its translation is CASSPGTSGSPPGGNEQFF. The genes are TRBV27 and TRBJ2-1, with TRBD2 matching 14 bases. The germline V gene encodes CDR1 MNHEY and CDR2 SMNVEV (reference sequence). Germline trimming cut 5 bases from V and 6 bases from J; bases unmatched to any gene: 15. This CDR3 is built from 19 residues.